This T cell receptor (beta chain) was sequenced in a study of tumor-infiltrating lymphocytes in primary liver carcinoma. Study summary: Tumors were staged T1-T3 N0M0 and measured 4.2 to 10 cm across.

With V trimmed by 7 bases and J by 15 bases, 11 bases remained unmatched. CDR3 length: 14 residues. Germline V gene lookup returns CDR1 SGHTA and CDR2 FQGTGA. Joint extraction of RNA and DNA used 20-30 mg of bulk tissue that was unsorted. The template, about 550 ng total RNA, yielded TCR beta cDNA made with a constant-region primer. Investigators got TCR beta libraries out of three nested multiplex PCR rounds, done with slightly modified ARM-PCR. Researchers ran the first two PCR rounds for roughly 11 cycles each with TRBV1-TRBV30 forward primers and a C-beta reverse primer. TCRdb re-called the multiplex PCR reads through MiXCR, storing one row per CDR3 protein. The repertoire holds more than 70,000 distinct CDR3 sequences, with around 70% as singletons. Whole-study results and caveats: Present in all five tumor regions were only about 7.5-25% of the top clones.

At least ten counts were recorded for this clonotype. Antigen unknown. The clonotype comes from a man in his forties with primary liver carcinoma and hepatitis B virus infection. The chain uses TRBV7-3 and TRBJ2-1; 14 positions match TRBD2. The sequencing sample was made of liver tumor tissue from sampling region 1. Subset of the sample: tumor region T1, superior pole. For the CDR3, the DNA is TGTGCCAGCACGACGGGACTAGCGGGAGATGGCCTGTTCTTC. This translates into CASTTGLAGDGLFF.